A selection of T cell receptor beta chains follows, all from one sample in a study of vaccination effects on CD4 cells after COVID-19. No antigen is known for these receptors. Libraries were prepared by immunoSEQ multiplex PCR; TCRdb keeps only in-frame clonotypes and omits some of them. The sample has about 59,000 clones; roughly 80% are singletons. The source was CD4+ T cells from PBMCs cultured with HCoV-OC43 spike peptides, collected after COVID-19 vaccination. These receptors all come from a human donor who received a COVID-19 vaccine. Both conserved end residues are part of each CDR3. Each record gives: V gene, J gene, D gene, CDR3 DNA, CDR3 protein. A D gene is named only where the DNA matches it firmly.

>TRBV9|TRBJ1-6|.
TGTGCCAGCAGCGTAAATGGGGGGGTCTCACCCCTCCACTTT
CASSVNGGVSPLHF
>TRBV11-2|TRBJ1-1|.
TGTGCCAGCAGCTTAGATCTGACATCCTCTGAAGCTTTCTTT
CASSLDLTSSEAFF
>TRBV24-1|TRBJ1-2|.
TGTGCCACCAGTGATTTTGGGGACTATGGCTACACCTTC
CATSDFGDYGYTF
>TRBV28|TRBJ1-2|.
TGTGCCAGCAGGGCTTCCGGGAAAAAGGGCTACACCTTC
CASRASGKKGYTF
>TRBV7-2|TRBJ1-1|.
TGTGCCAGCAGCTTAGCGCGTTACGGGACCCGAAACACTGAAGCTTTCTTT
CASSLARYGTRNTEAFF
>TRBV30|TRBJ2-3|.
TGTGCCTGGAGTGTAGGCCACAGCACAGATACGCAGTATTTT
CAWSVGHSTDTQYF
>TRBV5-1|TRBJ1-1|TRBD1
TGCGCCAGCAGCTTAGACCATCAGGGGACAGTTCACACTGAAGCTTTCTTT
CASSLDHQGTVHTEAFF
>TRBV7-3|TRBJ2-3|.
TGTGCCAGCAGTCCCGCCGGAGACAGCACGCAGTATTTT
CASSPAGDSTQYF
>TRBV6-2/TRBV6-3|TRBJ2-5|.
TGTGCCAGCAGTTCACAAGAGACCCAGTACTTC
CASSSQETQYF
>TRBV2|TRBJ1-1|TRBD1
TGTGCCAGCAGGGGGGACAGGGAGGGCACTGAAGCTTTCTTT
CASRGDREGTEAFF
>TRBV11-2|TRBJ2-1|TRBD2
TGTGCCAGCAGCCCCAGGGAGACTAGCGGGGGGGCGGCCTACAATGAGCAGTTCTTC
CASSPRETSGGAAYNEQFF
>TRBV5-1|TRBJ1-4|.
TGCGCCAGCAGCTTGGGCGGCGTTTCTAATGAAAAACTGTTTTTT
CASSLGGVSNEKLFF